This is a list of T cell receptor beta chains from one sample in a study of blood T cell repertoires in COVID-19. Assay used: immunoSEQ multiplex PCR; TCRdb lists only in-frame clones, some missing. Altogether 260,000 or so clones are present, 85% being singletons, with the ten largest covering 2% to 3%. The sequenced sample was PBMCs or T cells enriched from blood (not recorded which). These receptors originate from a woman aged 50 to 60 who had recovered from COVID-19. Both conserved end residues are part of each CDR3. A D gene is named only where the DNA matches it firmly. Rows may omit the clone size; those that give it use once, few, many or a size class.

v_gene,j_gene,d_gene,abundance,CDR3aa,CDR3nt
TRBV7-2,TRBJ2-2,-,-,CASSLSRAGELFF,TGTGCCAGCAGCTTATCCAGGGCCGGGGAGCTGTTTTTT
TRBV19,TRBJ2-7,TRBD1,-,CASSTGQGAYEQYF,TGTGCCAGTAGTACCGGACAGGGGGCCTACGAGCAGTACTTC
TRBV2,TRBJ1-6,TRBD1,-,CASGGQGNSPLHF,TGTGCCAGCGGGGGACAGGGAAATTCACCCCTCCACTTT
TRBV5-6,TRBJ2-7,-,-,CASSYPGGDAYEQYF,TGTGCCAGCAGCTACCCCGGCGGGGATGCGTACGAGCAGTACTTC
TRBV11-2,TRBJ2-5,-,-,CASSLAVETQYF,TGTGCCAGCAGCTTAGCTGTAGAGACCCAGTACTTC
TRBV9,TRBJ2-5,-,-,CASSVGLRGETQYF,TGTGCCAGCAGCGTAGGACTCCGGGGGGAGACCCAGTACTTC
TRBV14,TRBJ1-5,TRBD1,-,CASSQGRIRDRDPNQPQHF,TGTGCCAGCAGCCAAGGGAGGATCAGGGACAGGGATCCCAATCAGCCCCAGCATTTT
TRBV4-1,TRBJ2-3,-,-,CASSQDAAYGYTDTQYF,TGCGCCAGCAGCCAAGATGCGGCGTATGGTTACACAGATACGCAGTATTTT
TRBV7-8,TRBJ2-7,TRBD2,-,CASSLSSGRAYEQYF,TGTGCCAGCAGCTTAAGTAGCGGGAGGGCCTACGAGCAGTACTTC
TRBV25-1,TRBJ2-7,TRBD2,-,CASSERGGIDEQYF,TGTGCCAGCAGTGAACGGGGGGGCATCGACGAGCAGTACTTC
TRBV29-1,TRBJ1-2,-,-,CSVEETGSGYTF,TGCAGCGTTGAGGAGACTGGGAGTGGCTACACCTTC
TRBV5-6,TRBJ2-5,-,-,CASSLTQRWVQETQYF,TGTGCCAGCAGCCTTACCCAGCGGTGGGTTCAAGAGACCCAGTACTTC
TRBV27,TRBJ1-2,TRBD1,-,CASSLVDRDGGYTF,TGTGCCAGCAGTTTGGTGGACAGGGACGGCGGCTACACCTTC
TRBV7-3,TRBJ2-1,-,once,CASSPQGGGRGLVNEQFF,TGTGCCAGCAGCCCCCAGGGGGGGGGCAGGGGGCTAGTCAATGAGCAGTTCTTC
TRBV27,TRBJ2-6,-,-,CASGRLPGASGANVLTF,TGTGCCAGCGGCCGGCTGCCTGGAGCCTCTGGGGCCAACGTCCTGACTTTC
TRBV5-5,TRBJ2-3,TRBD1,-,CASSSTWGQGVRGSTDTQYF,TGTGCCAGCAGCTCCACCTGGGGGCAGGGGGTAAGGGGGAGCACAGATACGCAGTATTTT
TRBV7-9,TRBJ2-3,-,-,CASSLIPGTDTQYF,TGTGCCAGCAGCTTAATTCCGGGCACAGATACGCAGTATTTT
TRBV7-9,TRBJ1-5,TRBD1,once,CASSLEAGQGNQPQHF,TGTGCCAGCAGCTTAGAGGCCGGACAGGGTAATCAGCCCCAGCATTTT
TRBV10-3,TRBJ2-7,TRBD1,-,CAISPGQEIYEQYF,TGTGCCATCAGCCCGGGACAGGAAATCTACGAGCAGTACTTC
TRBV11-3,TRBJ2-1,TRBD2,-,CASSSSGTSGTNEQFF,TGTGCCAGCAGCTCGTCCGGGACTAGCGGGACCAATGAGCAGTTCTTC
TRBV29-1,TRBJ1-2,-,few,CSATAENYGYTF,TGCAGCGCCACCGCAGAAAACTATGGCTACACCTTC
TRBV19,TRBJ1-6,-,-,CASSLGARDNSPLHF,TGTGCCAGTAGTTTGGGGGCTCGGGATAATTCACCCCTCCACTTT
TRBV13,TRBJ2-7,-,-,CASSFKQEQYF,TGTGCCAGCAGCTTCAAACAAGAGCAGTACTTC
TRBV19,TRBJ1-4,-,-,CASSMSGLRDNEKLFF,TGTGCCAGTAGTATGTCAGGGCTTCGAGATAATGAAAAACTGTTTTTT
TRBV5-6,TRBJ1-2,TRBD1,-,CASSLGQGSNYGYTF,TGTGCCAGCAGCTTGGGACAGGGTTCTAACTATGGCTACACCTTC
TRBV18,TRBJ1-3,-,few,CASSTTGRRNTIYF,TGTGCCAGCTCAACGACAGGTCGGAGGAACACCATATATTTT
TRBV30,TRBJ2-7,TRBD2,once,CAWSVLTGGAYEQYF,TGTGCCTGGAGTGTACTAACCGGGGGGGCCTACGAGCAGTACTTC
TRBV5-1,TRBJ1-2,-,-,CASSLDPGWDYGYTF,TGCGCCAGCAGCTTGGATCCAGGGTGGGACTATGGCTACACCTTC
TRBV7-2,TRBJ2-2,TRBD2,once,CASSPRAGAAAGELFF,TGTGCCAGCAGCCCACGAGCGGGGGCCGCGGCCGGGGAGCTGTTTTTT
TRBV7-9,TRBJ2-3,-,-,CASSSAGFSPDTQYF,TGTGCCAGCAGCTCCGCAGGGTTTTCTCCAGATACGCAGTATTTT
TRBV7-9,TRBJ1-2,-,-,CASSPSRNLDTHGYTF,TGTGCCAGCAGCCCCTCCCGAAATCTTGACACCCATGGCTACACCTTC
TRBV12-3/TRBV12-4,TRBJ1-1,-,few,CASSFIRQGSAFF,TGTGCCAGCAGTTTTATTCGGCAGGGGTCAGCTTTCTTT
TRBV5-1,TRBJ2-1,TRBD1,-,CASSLVYRGDEQFF,TGCGCCAGCAGCTTGGTCTACAGGGGGGATGAGCAGTTCTTC
TRBV30,TRBJ1-1,TRBD1,-,CAWSGDRVSAEAFF,TGTGCCTGGAGTGGGGACAGGGTTTCGGCTGAAGCTTTCTTT
TRBV11-2,TRBJ1-6,-,-,CASSLGRDFSYNSPLHF,TGTGCCAGCAGCTTGGGCCGGGACTTCAGCTATAATTCACCCCTCCACTTT
TRBV2,TRBJ1-5,-,-,CASSLQNTGNQPQHF,TGTGCCAGCAGTCTCCAAAATACAGGGAATCAGCCCCAGCATTTT
TRBV19,TRBJ2-3,-,-,CASKSVSSTDTQYF,TGTGCCAGTAAGAGCGTCTCTAGCACAGATACGCAGTATTTT
TRBV10-3,TRBJ1-5,-,few,CAIGLSNQPQHF,TGTGCCATCGGACTGAGCAATCAGCCCCAGCATTTT
TRBV5-5,TRBJ1-5,-,-,CASSLDWSAPRGSQHF,TGTGCCAGCAGCTTGGATTGGAGTGCCCCTCGGGGGTCCCAGCATTTT
TRBV5-4,TRBJ2-7,TRBD2,-,CASSPTSGGAYEQYF,TGTGCCAGCAGCCCGACTAGCGGGGGAGCCTACGAGCAGTACTTC